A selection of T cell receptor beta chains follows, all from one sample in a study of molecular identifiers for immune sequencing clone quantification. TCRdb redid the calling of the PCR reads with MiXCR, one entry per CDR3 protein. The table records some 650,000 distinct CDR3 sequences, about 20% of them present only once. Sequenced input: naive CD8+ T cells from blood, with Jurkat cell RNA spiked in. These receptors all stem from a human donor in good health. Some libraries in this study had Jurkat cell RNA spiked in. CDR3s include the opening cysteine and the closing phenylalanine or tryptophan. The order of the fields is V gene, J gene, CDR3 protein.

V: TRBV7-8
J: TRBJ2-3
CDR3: CASSLGGRTDTQYF

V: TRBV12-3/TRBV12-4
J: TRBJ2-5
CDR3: CATTGTSGPLGETQYF

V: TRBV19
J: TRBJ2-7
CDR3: CASSITSGSSYEQYF

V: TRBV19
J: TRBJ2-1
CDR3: CASSIEPGGTYNEQFF

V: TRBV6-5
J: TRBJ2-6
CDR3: CASNPSPRAGANVLTF

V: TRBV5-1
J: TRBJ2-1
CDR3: CASSLRTSGDLKQFF

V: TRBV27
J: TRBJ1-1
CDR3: CASSLFGEAFF

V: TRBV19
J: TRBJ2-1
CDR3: CASRAGALYNEQFF

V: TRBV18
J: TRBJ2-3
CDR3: CASSPPSAGPGDTQYF

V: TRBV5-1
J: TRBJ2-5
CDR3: CASSRGQGGPKQETQYF

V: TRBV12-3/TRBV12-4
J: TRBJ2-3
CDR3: CASSLEWDRGPDTQYF

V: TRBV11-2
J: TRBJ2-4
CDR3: CASSLVASGRDQYF

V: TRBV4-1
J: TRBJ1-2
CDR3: CASSQDLGSLYGYTF

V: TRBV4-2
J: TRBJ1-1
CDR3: CASSWRQGAEAFF

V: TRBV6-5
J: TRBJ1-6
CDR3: CASSYSSGQYNSPLHF

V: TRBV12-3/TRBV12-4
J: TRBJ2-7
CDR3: CASSLFDSSSYEQYF

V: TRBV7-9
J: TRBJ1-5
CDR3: CASSLNHINQPQHF

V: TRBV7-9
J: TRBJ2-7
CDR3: CASSLGVVYEQYF

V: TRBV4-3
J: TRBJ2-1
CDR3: CASSQDWGGSYNEQFF

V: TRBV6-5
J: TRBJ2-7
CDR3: CASSPGEGWEQYF

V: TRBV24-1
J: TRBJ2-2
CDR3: CATSPRTGGFTGELFF

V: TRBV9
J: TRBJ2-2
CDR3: CASSVVDRGTGELFF

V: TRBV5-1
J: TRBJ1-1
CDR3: CASRSGSNTEAFF

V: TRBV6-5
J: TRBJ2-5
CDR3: CASSYGRTGGETQYF

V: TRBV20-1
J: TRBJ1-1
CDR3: CRGGQGLSGATRKAFF

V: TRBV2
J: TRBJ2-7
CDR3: CASSVPLAGGSYEQYF

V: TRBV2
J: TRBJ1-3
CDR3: CASSRTGAQTEGNTIYF

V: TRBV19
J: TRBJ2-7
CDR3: CASRSGAYEQYF

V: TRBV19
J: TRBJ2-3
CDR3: CASSIWFGATDTQYF

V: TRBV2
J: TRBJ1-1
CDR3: CASSVRAFF